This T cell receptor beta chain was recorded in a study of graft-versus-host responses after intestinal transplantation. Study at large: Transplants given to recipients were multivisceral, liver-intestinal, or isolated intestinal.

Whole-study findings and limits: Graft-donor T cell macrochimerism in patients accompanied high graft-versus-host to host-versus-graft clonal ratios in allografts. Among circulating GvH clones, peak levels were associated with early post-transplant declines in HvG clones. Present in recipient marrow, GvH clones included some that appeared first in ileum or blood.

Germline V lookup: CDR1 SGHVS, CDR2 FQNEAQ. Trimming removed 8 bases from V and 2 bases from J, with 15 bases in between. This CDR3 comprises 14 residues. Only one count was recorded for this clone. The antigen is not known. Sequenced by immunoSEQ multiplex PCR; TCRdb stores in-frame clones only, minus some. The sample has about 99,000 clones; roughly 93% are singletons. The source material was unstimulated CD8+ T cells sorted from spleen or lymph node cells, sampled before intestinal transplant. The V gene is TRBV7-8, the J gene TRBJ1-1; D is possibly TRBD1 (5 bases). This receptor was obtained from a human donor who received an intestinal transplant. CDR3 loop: CASGSPGGNTEAFF. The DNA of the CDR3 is TGTGCCAGCGGATCGCCCGGGGGAAACACTGAAGCTTTCTTT.